This T cell receptor (beta chain) emerged from a study of T cell responses to AZD1222 COVID-19 vaccine. Generated by immunoSEQ multiplex PCR, the TCRdb table keeps only in-frame clones and is missing some. The sample records about 120,000 clones, 90% to 95% being singletons. V gave up 7 bases and J gave up 10 bases; unmatched junction bases: 5. This CDR3 has 13 amino acids. The germline V gene encodes CDR1 MDHEN and CDR2 SYDVKM. The sequences come from peripheral blood, collected on day 0 of AZD1222 vaccination. The TCR comes from an adult in good health. This chain uses TRBV28 with TRBJ2-1, with 12 bases that match TRBD2. The DNA of the CDR3 is TGTGCCAGCATGCAGACTAGCGGGAGCGAGCAGTTCTTC. As protein: CASMQTSGSEQFF.